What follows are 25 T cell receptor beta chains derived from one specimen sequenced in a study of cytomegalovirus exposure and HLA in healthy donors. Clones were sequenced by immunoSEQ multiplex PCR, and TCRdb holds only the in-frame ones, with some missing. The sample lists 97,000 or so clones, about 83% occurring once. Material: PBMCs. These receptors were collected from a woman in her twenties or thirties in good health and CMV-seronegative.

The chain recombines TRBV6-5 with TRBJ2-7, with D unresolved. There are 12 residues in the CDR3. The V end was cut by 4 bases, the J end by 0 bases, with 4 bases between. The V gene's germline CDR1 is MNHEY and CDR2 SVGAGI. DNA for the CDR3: TGTGCCAGCAGTTCTAGCTCCTACGAGCAGTACTTC. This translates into CASSSSSYEQYF.

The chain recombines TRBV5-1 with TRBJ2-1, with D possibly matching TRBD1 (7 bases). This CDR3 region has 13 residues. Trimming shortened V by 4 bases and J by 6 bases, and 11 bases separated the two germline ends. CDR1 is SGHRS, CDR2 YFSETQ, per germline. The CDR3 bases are TGCGCCAGCAGCGCAGGGGGAGGCAATGAGCAGTTCTTC. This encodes CASSAGGGNEQFF.

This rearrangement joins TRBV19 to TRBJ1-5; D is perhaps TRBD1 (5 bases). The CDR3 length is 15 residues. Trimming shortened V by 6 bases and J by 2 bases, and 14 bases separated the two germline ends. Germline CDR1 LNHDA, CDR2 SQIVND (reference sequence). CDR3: CASSLRGSGNQPQHF. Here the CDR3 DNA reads TGTGCCAGTAGCCTTCGGGGGTCGGGCAATCAGCCCCAGCATTTT.

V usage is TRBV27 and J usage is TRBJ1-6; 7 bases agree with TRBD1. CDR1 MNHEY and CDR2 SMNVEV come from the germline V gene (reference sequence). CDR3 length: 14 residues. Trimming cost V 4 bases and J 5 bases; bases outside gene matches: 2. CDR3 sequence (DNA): TGTGCCAGCAGTTCGGGACAGAATAATTCACCCCTCCACTTT. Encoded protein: CASSSGQNNSPLHF.

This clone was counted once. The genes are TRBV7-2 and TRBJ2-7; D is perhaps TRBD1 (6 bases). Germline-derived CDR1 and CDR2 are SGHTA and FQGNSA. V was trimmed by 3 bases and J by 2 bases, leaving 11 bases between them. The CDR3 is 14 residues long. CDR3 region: CASSFLRDTYEQYF. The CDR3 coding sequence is TGTGCCAGCAGCTTCCTCCGGGACACCTACGAGCAGTACTTC.

The CDR3 nucleotides are TGTGCCAGCAGACGTGGACAGGGGGACTACGAGCAGTACTTC. Translated, it gives CASRRGQGDYEQYF. The rearrangement links TRBV6-6 to TRBJ2-7; 10 bases align to TRBD1. Germline loops: CDR1 MNHNY, CDR2 SVGAGI (reference sequence). V lost 6 bases to trimming and J lost 3 bases; unmatched junction nucleotides: 5. This CDR3 contains 14 residues.

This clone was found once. The CDR3 is CASSQQGGGRGEQFF. DNA for the CDR3: TGCGCCAGCAGCCAACAAGGGGGTGGGAGAGGAGAGCAGTTCTTC. J is TRBJ2-1 and V is TRBV4-1, with D possibly matching TRBD1 (6 bases). V shed 2 bases and J shed 10 bases, with 18 bases lying between them. The CDR3 sequence is 15 residues long. Germline V gene data show CDR1 as MGHRA and CDR2 as YSYEKL.

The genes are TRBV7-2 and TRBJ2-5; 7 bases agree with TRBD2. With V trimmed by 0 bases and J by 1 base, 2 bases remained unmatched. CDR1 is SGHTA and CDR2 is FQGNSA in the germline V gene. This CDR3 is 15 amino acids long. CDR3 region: CASSLASGAQETQYF. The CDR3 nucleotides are TGTGCCAGCAGCTTAGCAAGCGGGGCCCAAGAGACCCAGTACTTC.

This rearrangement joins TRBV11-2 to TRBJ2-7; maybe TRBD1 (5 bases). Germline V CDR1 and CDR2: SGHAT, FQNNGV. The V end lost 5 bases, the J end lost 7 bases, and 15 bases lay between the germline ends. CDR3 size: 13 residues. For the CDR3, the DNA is TGTGCCAGCAGCCCCCCCGTCACAGGAGAGCAGTACTTC. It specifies CASSPPVTGEQYF. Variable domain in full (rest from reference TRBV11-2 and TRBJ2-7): EAGVAQSPRYKIIEKRQSVAFWCNPISGHATLYWYQQILGQGPKLLIQFQNNGVVDDSQLPKDRFSAERLKGVDSTLKIQPAKLEDSAVYLCASSPPVTGEQYFGPGTRLTVT.

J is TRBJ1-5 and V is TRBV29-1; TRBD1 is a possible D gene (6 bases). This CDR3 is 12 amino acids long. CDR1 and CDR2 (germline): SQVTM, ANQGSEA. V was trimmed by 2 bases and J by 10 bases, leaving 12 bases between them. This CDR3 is CSVERGGGPQHF. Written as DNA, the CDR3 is TGCAGCGTTGAAAGGGGAGGGGGACCCCAGCATTTT.

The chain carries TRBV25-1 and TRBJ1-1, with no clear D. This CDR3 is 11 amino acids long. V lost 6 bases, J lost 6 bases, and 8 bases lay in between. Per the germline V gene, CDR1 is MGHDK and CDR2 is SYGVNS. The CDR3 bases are TGTGCCAGCAGAAGCGGCCCTGAAGCTTTCTTT. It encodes CASRSGPEAFF.

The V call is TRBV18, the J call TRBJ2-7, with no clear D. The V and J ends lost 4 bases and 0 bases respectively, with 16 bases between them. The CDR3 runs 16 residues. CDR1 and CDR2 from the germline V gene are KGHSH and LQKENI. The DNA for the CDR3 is TGTGCCAGCTCACGACGAGACGACTGGAGCTCCTACGAGCAGTACTTC. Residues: CASSRRDDWSSYEQYF.

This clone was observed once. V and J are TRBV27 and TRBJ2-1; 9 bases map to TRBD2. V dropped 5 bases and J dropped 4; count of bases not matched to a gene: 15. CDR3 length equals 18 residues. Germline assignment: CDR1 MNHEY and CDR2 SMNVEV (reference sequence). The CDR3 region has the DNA TGTGCCAGCAGTCCCCGGGCCACTAGCGGGCTTAATTACAATGAGCAGTTCTTC. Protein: CASSPRATSGLNYNEQFF.

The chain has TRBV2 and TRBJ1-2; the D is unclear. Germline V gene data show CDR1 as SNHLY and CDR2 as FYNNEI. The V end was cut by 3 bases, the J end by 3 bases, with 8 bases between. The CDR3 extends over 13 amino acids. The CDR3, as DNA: TGTGCCAGCAGTGAGATCCGGGACTATGGCTACACCTTC. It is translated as CASSEIRDYGYTF.

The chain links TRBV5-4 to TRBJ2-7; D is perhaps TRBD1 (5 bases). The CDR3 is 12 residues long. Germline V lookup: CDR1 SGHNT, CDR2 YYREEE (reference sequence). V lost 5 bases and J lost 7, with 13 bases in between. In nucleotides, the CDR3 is TGTGCCAGCAGATCCACAGGTCATGAGCAGTACTTC. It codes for CASRSTGHEQYF.

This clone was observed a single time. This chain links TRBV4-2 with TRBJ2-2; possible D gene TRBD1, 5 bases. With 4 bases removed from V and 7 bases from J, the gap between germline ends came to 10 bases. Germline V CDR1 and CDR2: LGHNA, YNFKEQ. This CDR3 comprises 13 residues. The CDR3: CASSLSGNGELFF. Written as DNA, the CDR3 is TGTGCCAGCAGCCTTTCAGGGAACGGGGAGCTGTTTTTT.

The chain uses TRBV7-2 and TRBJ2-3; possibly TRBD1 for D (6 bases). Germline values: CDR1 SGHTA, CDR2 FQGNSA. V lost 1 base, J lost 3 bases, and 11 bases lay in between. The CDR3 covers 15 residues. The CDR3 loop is CASSLVGAPTDTQYF. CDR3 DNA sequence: TGTGCCAGCAGCTTAGTGGGGGCCCCGACAGATACGCAGTATTTT.

This CDR3 reads CASSEYRQSNYGYTF. The CDR3 region has the DNA TGTGCCAGCAGTGAATACCGACAGTCCAACTATGGCTACACCTTC. V usage is TRBV2 and J usage is TRBJ1-2, with a possible D match to TRBD1 (5 bases). Per the germline V gene, CDR1 is SNHLY and CDR2 is FYNNEI. Deletions cut 2 bases from V and 2 bases from J, with 12 bases between. CDR3 length equals 15 residues. The variable domain in full, with the rest retrieved from reference TRBV2 and TRBJ1-2, is EPEVTQTPSHQVTQMGQEVILRCVPISNHLYFYWYRQILGQKVEFLVSFYNNEISEKSEIFDDQFSVERPDGSNFTLKIRSTKLEDSAMYFCASSEYRQSNYGYTFGSGTRLTVV.

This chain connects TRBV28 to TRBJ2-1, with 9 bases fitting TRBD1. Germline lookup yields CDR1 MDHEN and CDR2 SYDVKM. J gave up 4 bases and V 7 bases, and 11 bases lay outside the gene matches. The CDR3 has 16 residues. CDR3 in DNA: TGTGCCAGCATCCTCACCAGGGACAGGGTTTACAATGAGCAGTTCTTC. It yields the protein CASILTRDRVYNEQFF.

In DNA form, the CDR3 reads TGTGCCAGCAGTCAAGGGGGGGGGACCCAGTACTTC. Amino acids: CASSQGGGTQYF. V usage is TRBV6-6 and J usage is TRBJ2-5; perhaps TRBD2 as D (7 bases). Trimming took 5 bases from V and 7 from J, leaving 11 bases between them. CDR3 length: 12 residues. The V gene's germline CDR1 is MNHNY and CDR2 SVGAGI (reference sequence).

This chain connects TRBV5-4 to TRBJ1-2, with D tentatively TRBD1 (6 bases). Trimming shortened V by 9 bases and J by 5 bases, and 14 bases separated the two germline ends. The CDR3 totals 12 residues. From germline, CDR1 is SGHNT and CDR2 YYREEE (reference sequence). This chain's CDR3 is CATRPGVYGYTF. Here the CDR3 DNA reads TGTGCCACCCGGCCAGGGGTATATGGCTACACCTTC.

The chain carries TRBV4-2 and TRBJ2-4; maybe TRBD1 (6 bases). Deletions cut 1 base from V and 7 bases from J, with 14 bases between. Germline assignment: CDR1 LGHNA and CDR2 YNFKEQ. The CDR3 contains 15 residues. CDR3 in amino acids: CASSQVPGAGNIQYF. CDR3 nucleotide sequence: TGTGCCAGCAGCCAAGTACCAGGGGCTGGGAACATTCAGTACTTC.

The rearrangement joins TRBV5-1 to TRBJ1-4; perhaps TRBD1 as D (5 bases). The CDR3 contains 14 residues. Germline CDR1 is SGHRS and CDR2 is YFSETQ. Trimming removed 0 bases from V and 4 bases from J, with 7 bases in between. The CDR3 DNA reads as TGCGCCAGCAGCTTGGGACAGCGTAATGAAAAACTGTTTTTT. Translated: CASSLGQRNEKLFF.

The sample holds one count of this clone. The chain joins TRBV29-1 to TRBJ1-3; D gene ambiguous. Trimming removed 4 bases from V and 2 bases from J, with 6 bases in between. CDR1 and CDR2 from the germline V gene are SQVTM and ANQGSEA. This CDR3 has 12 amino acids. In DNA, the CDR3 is TGCAGCGTTGGGGAGACTGGAAACACCATATATTTT. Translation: CSVGETGNTIYF.

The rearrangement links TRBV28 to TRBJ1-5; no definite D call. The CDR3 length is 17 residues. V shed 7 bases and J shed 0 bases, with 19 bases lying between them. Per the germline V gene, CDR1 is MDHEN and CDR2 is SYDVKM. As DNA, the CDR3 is TGTGCCAGCATTGAGAGCGGGGTGAAATATAGCAATCAGCCCCAGCATTTT. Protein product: CASIESGVKYSNQPQHF.